This TCR beta chain was captured by sequencing in a study of blood T cell repertoires in COVID-19. Ages ranged from roughly 18 to 100 years, with residence in around 24 US areas. This CDR3 contains 12 residues. Trimming shortened V by 9 bases and J by 4 bases, and 12 bases separated the two germline ends. From germline, CDR1 is MDHEN and CDR2 SYDVKM. TCRdb keeps only in-frame clones here, not all; method: immunoSEQ multiplex PCR. Among some 260,000 clones listed, 75% to 95% were seen once. This receptor was obtained from a woman between 18 and 29 years old who had recovered from COVID-19. Sequencing was done on a sample of PBMCs or T cells enriched from blood (not recorded which). The chain links TRBV28 to TRBJ1-2; D is ambiguous. The CDR3, as DNA: TGTGCCAGAGCGTCCTTCTCCTATGGCTACACCTTC. Translated, it gives CARASFSYGYTF.